One TCR beta chain is described in this entry. Repertoires were generated with immunoSEQ multiplex PCR, while TCRdb's copy carries only in-frame clones and drops some. Seen here are over 200,000 clones, just over 85% observed once, and the top ten hold just under 3%. The germline CDR1 and CDR2 sequences are MNHEY and SMNVEV (reference sequence). The CDR3 spans 15 residues. Unmatched junction bases numbered 7, after V lost 4 bases and J lost 2 bases. The source of the sample is a study of cytomegalovirus exposure and HLA in healthy donors. Sequencing was performed on PBMCs. This chain links TRBV27 with TRBJ2-7; the match to TRBD2 covers 8 bases. The sequence was collected from a young woman in good health and CMV-seronegative. CDR3 bases: TGTGCCAGCAGTTCCCACCGGGGGGGAACCTACGAGCAGTACTTC. It specifies CASSSHRGGTYEQYF.